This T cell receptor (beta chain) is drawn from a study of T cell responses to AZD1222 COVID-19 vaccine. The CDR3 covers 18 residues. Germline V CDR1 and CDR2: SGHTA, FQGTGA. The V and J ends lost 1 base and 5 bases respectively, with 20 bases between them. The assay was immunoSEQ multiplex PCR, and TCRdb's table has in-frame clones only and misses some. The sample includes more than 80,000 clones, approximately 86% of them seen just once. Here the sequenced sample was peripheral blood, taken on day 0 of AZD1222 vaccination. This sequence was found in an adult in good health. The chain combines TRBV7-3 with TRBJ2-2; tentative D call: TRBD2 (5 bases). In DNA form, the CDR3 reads TGTGCCAGCAGCTTAAGTACCCCTGGTGCGGGCGGTACCGGGGAGCTGTTTTTT. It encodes CASSLSTPGAGGTGELFF.